Below are 22 T cell receptor beta chains sequenced from a single sample in a study of T cells in localized non-small cell lung cancer. Assay used: immunoSEQ multiplex PCR; TCRdb lists only in-frame clones, some missing. The sample includes nearly 15,000 clones, around 85% seen only once; the top ten take about 25%. The sample in question was peripheral blood, obtained before any cancer treatment. Receptor source: an older female donor with stage I squamous cell lung carcinoma.

J is TRBJ2-2 and V is TRBV27; weak D call: TRBD1 (6 bases). V was clipped by 1 base and J by 4 bases, with 13 bases between them. This CDR3 region has 16 residues. The germline CDR1 and CDR2 sequences are MNHEY and SMNVEV (reference sequence). CDR3 protein: CASSLFGAGVTGELFF. The CDR3 nucleotides read TGTGCCAGCAGTTTATTTGGGGCAGGGGTCACCGGGGAGCTGTTTTTT.

V gene TRBV19 combines with J gene TRBJ2-5; the match to TRBD1 covers 12 bases. The V gene end was trimmed by 3 bases and the J gene end by 5 bases; junction bases not matched to a gene: 4. Looked up from germline, CDR1 is LNHDA and CDR2 is SQIVND (reference sequence). This CDR3 contains 15 residues. CDR3 in amino acids: CASSMGTGGWETQYF. The CDR3 nucleotides read TGTGCCAGTAGTATGGGGACAGGGGGCTGGGAGACCCAGTACTTC.

The chain couples TRBV19 to TRBJ2-2; 10 bases map to TRBD2. Trimming removed 6 bases from V and 1 base from J; junction bases left unmatched: 8. Looked up from germline, CDR1 is LNHDA and CDR2 is SQIVND (reference sequence). CDR3 length: 17 residues. As DNA, the CDR3 is TGTGCCAGTAGGGGACTAGCGAGGGGCGGGAACACCGGGGAGCTGTTTTTT. Residues: CASRGLARGGNTGELFF.

The chain carries TRBV28 and TRBJ1-2, with no clear D. Deletions cut 6 bases from V and 4 bases from J, with 18 bases between. The CDR3 consists of 15 residues. The germline CDR1 and CDR2 sequences are MDHEN and SYDVKM. The CDR3 bases are TGTGCCAGCAGCTCCCCTTCATCGCGGAGCTATGGCTACACCTTC. Its protein is CASSSPSSRSYGYTF.

The V call is TRBV6-6, the J call TRBJ2-2; D possibly uses TRBD1 or TRBD2 (5 bases each). V was shortened by 7 bases and J by 4 bases, with 19 bases between the two germline ends. The CDR3 has 16 amino acids. CDR1 and CDR2 from the germline V gene are MNHNY and SVGAGI (reference sequence). CDR3 in amino acids: CASTMERGRITGELFF. The CDR3 bases are TGTGCCAGCACTATGGAGAGGGGTAGGATCACCGGGGAGCTGTTTTTT.

V is TRBV7-9 and J is TRBJ2-2, with D uncertain. This CDR3 has 17 residues. CDR1 and CDR2 from the germline V gene are SEHNR and FQNEAQ (reference sequence). Trimming shortened V by 1 base and J by 2 bases, and 14 bases separated the two germline ends. The CDR3 coding sequence is TGTGCCAGCAGCTTAGAGTCTTCACCTTCAAACACCGGGGAGCTGTTTTTT. Translation: CASSLESSPSNTGELFF. The entire variable domain, with the rest obtained from reference TRBV7-9 and TRBJ2-2, is as follows: DTGVSQNPRHKITKRGQNVTFRCDPISEHNRLYWYRQTLGQGPEFLTYFQNEAQLEKSRLLSDRFSAERPKGSFSTLEIQRTEQGDSAMYLCASSLESSPSNTGELFFGEGSRLTVL.

The genes are TRBV18 and TRBJ2-4; TRBD1 agrees at 7 bases. Trimming cost V 3 bases and J 1 base; bases outside gene matches: 3. Germline V lookup: CDR1 KGHSH, CDR2 LQKENI. The CDR3 contains 15 residues. The chain's CDR3 is CASSPQTGAKNIQYF. DNA of the CDR3: TGTGCCAGCTCACCCCAGACAGGGGCCAAAAACATTCAGTACTTC.

The V gene is TRBV19, the J gene TRBJ2-1; D is ambiguous. Germline V gives CDR1 LNHDA, CDR2 SQIVND (reference sequence). V gave up 3 bases and J gave up 0 bases, with 12 bases separating them. This CDR3 contains 16 residues. CDR3 amino acids: CASSISGQSSYNEQFF. CDR3 nucleotide sequence: TGTGCCAGTAGTATTTCAGGCCAGAGCTCCTACAATGAGCAGTTCTTC. Combining the CDR3 with reference TRBV19 and TRBJ2-1 gives the whole variable domain DGGITQSPKYLFRKEGQNVTLSCEQNLNHDAMYWYRQDPGQGLRLIYYSQIVNDFQKGDIAEGYSVSREKKESFPLTVTSAQKNPTAFYLCASSISGQSSYNEQFFGPGTRLTVL.

The rearrangement links TRBV19 to TRBJ1-1; no definite D call. Germline lookup yields CDR1 LNHDA and CDR2 SQIVND (reference sequence). The V end was cut by 7 bases, the J end by 0 bases, with 12 bases between. The CDR3 extends over 14 amino acids. Here the CDR3 reads CASTKGTMNTEAFF. CDR3 nucleotide sequence: TGTGCCAGTACGAAGGGAACCATGAACACTGAAGCTTTCTTT.

This chain connects TRBV11-3 to TRBJ1-1; TRBD1 matches at 10 bases. Germline V gene data show CDR1 as SGHNT and CDR2 as YENEEA. CDR3 size: 20 residues. V dropped 1 base and J dropped 0; count of bases not matched to a gene: 14. CDR3 DNA: TGTGCCAGCAGCTTAGTTCTCCTCGTCATGGGACAGGGGATGAACACTGAAGCTTTCTTT. Translated: CASSLVLLVMGQGMNTEAFF. The entire variable domain, with the rest obtained from reference TRBV11-3 and TRBJ1-1, is as follows: EAGVVQSPRYKIIEKKQPVAFWCNPISGHNTLYWYLQNLGQGPELLIRYENEEAVDDSQLPKDRFSAERLKGVDSTLKIQPAELGDSAVYLCASSLVLLVMGQGMNTEAFFGQGTRLTVV.

The V and J genes are TRBV7-9 and TRBJ2-5; possible D gene TRBD1, 5 bases. The CDR3 is 13 residues long. Trimming removed 5 bases from V and 3 bases from J, with 10 bases in between. Germline V gene data show CDR1 as SEHNR and CDR2 as FQNEAQ (reference sequence). This chain's CDR3 is CASSGAQEETQYF. In DNA form, the CDR3 reads TGTGCCAGCAGCGGGGCGCAAGAAGAGACCCAGTACTTC.

The chain recombines TRBV9 with TRBJ2-1, with D maybe TRBD2 (6 bases). Germline CDR1 reads SGDLS; CDR2 reads YYNGEE. V lost 7 bases and J lost 2, with 7 bases in between. This CDR3 spans 12 amino acids. CDR3 sequence reads: CASGGTYNEQFF. The CDR3 region has the DNA TGTGCCAGCGGAGGGACCTACAATGAGCAGTTCTTC.

The table lists this clone with a few counts. The chain couples TRBV27 to TRBJ1-3; the D gene is possibly TRBD1 (6 bases). Trimming took 2 bases from V and 4 from J, leaving 6 bases between them. Germline CDR1 and CDR2: MNHEY and SMNVEV (reference sequence). The length of the CDR3 is 13 residues. CDR3 residues: CASSLGQGNTIYF. CDR3 DNA sequence: TGTGCCAGCAGTTTAGGACAGGGAAACACCATATATTTT.

The table lists this clone with a few counts. One end of the junction does not line up with germline, which may come from a read error. This chain connects TRBV2 to TRBJ1-2; 7 bases line up with TRBD1. Looked up from germline, CDR1 is SNHLY and CDR2 is FYNNEI. The CDR3 has 11 amino acids. The CDR3 spells CASSGEGQEVF. Written as DNA, the CDR3 is TGTGCCAGCAGTGGAGAAGGACAGGAGGTCTTC.

The genes are TRBV6-6 and TRBJ1-5, with TRBD1 as a possible D gene (6 bases). The V and J ends lost 6 bases and 6 bases respectively, with 18 bases between them. CDR3 length: 15 amino acids. CDR1 and CDR2 from the germline V gene are MNHNY and SVGAGI (reference sequence). CDR3: CASRNGGGWGQPQHF. CDR3 DNA sequence: TGTGCCAGCAGAAACGGGGGGGGCTGGGGTCAGCCCCAGCATTTT.

A word on this clone: The junction shows a germline mismatch at one end, possibly a read error. V and J are TRBV4-3 and TRBJ1-2, with TRBD1 matching over 11 bases. CDR1 LGHNA and CDR2 YSLEER come from the germline V gene. This CDR3 has 17 amino acids. CDR3 nucleotide sequence: TGCGCCAGCAGCCAAGATATCCCCTTCGCGATTGGACAGGGGGCGGCCTTC. Protein sequence: CASSQDIPFAIGQGAAF.

Only a few counts were recorded for this clone. The rearrangement links TRBV5-6 to TRBJ1-6, with 10 bases identical to TRBD1. This CDR3 has 16 residues. Germline V gene data show CDR1 as SGHDT and CDR2 as YYEEEE. V dropped 4 bases and J dropped 7; count of bases not matched to a gene: 8. The CDR3 reads CASSLMAGQGNSPLHF. CDR3 sequence (DNA): TGTGCCAGCAGCCTAATGGCGGGACAGGGGAATTCACCCCTCCACTTT.

This clone was observed a few times. The chain uses TRBV10-3 and TRBJ2-3, with D possibly TRBD1 on 6 matching bases. Germline V gene lookup returns CDR1 ENHRY and CDR2 SYGVKD. The CDR3 has 16 amino acids. Deletions cut 2 bases from V and 3 bases from J, with 15 bases between. The CDR3 nucleotides are TGTGCCATCAGTGAGGCCATAGACAGGCAGACAGATACGCAGTATTTT. Residues: CAISEAIDRQTDTQYF.

The chain carries TRBV6-5 and TRBJ2-3, with D perhaps TRBD2 (5 bases). Between the trimmed V and J ends, which lost 7 bases and 2 bases, there was a span of 13 bases. The length of the CDR3 is 14 residues. CDR1 is MNHEY and CDR2 is SVGAGI in the germline V gene. The CDR3 DNA reads TGTGCCAGCACTCTAGCCCGGAACACAGATACGCAGTATTTT. The encoded protein is CASTLARNTDTQYF.

This sequence joins TRBV9 and TRBJ2-2; the match to TRBD2 covers 8 bases. The V segment lost 4 bases and the J segment 0 bases; nucleotides outside the gene matches: 2. CDR3 length: 15 amino acids. The germline V gene encodes CDR1 SGDLS and CDR2 YYNGEE. The CDR3 DNA reads as TGTGCCAGCAGCAGCGGGGGCTCGAACACCGGGGAGCTGTTTTTT. It codes for CASSSGGSNTGELFF.

The rearrangement joins TRBV19 to TRBJ2-7; D is unresolved. In germline, CDR1 is LNHDA, CDR2 SQIVND (reference sequence). The CDR3 sequence is 12 residues long. V lost 5 bases and J 2 bases, leaving 7 bases between the germline ends. CDR3 sequence (DNA): TGTGCCAGTAGTTCTTCACCCTACGAGCAGTACTTC. This translates into CASSSSPYEQYF.

The chain is built from TRBV5-5 and TRBJ1-4; TRBD1 might be the D (5 bases). The length of the CDR3 is 15 residues. Germline values: CDR1 SGHKS, CDR2 YYEKEE (reference sequence). V gave up 0 bases and J gave up 6 bases, with 12 bases separating them. CDR3 residues: CASSLARVVDEKLFF. The CDR3 nucleotides read TGTGCCAGCAGCTTGGCCAGGGTGGTGGATGAAAAACTGTTTTTT.